The entry that follows covers one T cell receptor (beta chain) sequence. The data stem from a study of T cell responses to AZD1222 COVID-19 vaccine. CDR3 length: 15 amino acids. Germline assignment: CDR1 SNHLY and CDR2 FYNNEI. Trimming left V 2 bases short and J 4 bases short, with 12 bases between. TCRdb's copy holds only in-frame clones and misses some; the assay was immunoSEQ multiplex PCR. The data hold about 120,000 clones, with about 93% observed a single time. V and J are TRBV2 and TRBJ2-4; D is undetermined. The source is an adult who received the AZD1222 COVID-19 vaccine. The specimen comprised peripheral blood, sampled 28 days after the second AZD1222 dose. The CDR3 bases are TGTGCCAGCAGTGAAAACCTTCGGCATAAAAACATTCAGTACTTC. This codes for CASSENLRHKNIQYF.